Following are 3 T cell receptor beta chains from one sample sequenced in a study of blood T cell repertoires in COVID-19. The repertoire was sequenced with immunoSEQ multiplex PCR; TCRdb's copy has only in-frame clones and lacks some. The sample has 180,000 or so clones, about three quarters seen once. The sequencing input was peripheral blood. These receptors were collected from a woman aged 45-65 years with active or convalescent COVID-19.

This chain connects TRBV7-2 to TRBJ1-2; 7 bases map to TRBD1. Germline-derived CDR1 and CDR2 are SGHTA and FQGNSA. The CDR3 has 14 residues. J gave up 4 bases and V 7 bases, and 9 bases lay outside the gene matches. The chain's CDR3 is CASTNSGGGYGYTF. CDR3 coding DNA: TGTGCCAGCACCAATTCAGGGGGTGGCTATGGCTACACCTTC.

The table lists this clone with a count of one. V gene TRBV30 combines with J gene TRBJ2-3; 7 positions match TRBD2. CDR3 length: 16 amino acids. Germline V gene lookup returns CDR1 GTSNPN and CDR2 SVGIG (reference sequence). J was trimmed by 0 bases and V by 2 bases; bases with no gene match: 8. The CDR3 DNA is TGTGCCTGGAGTAAAGGGAGTAGCGGGAGCACAGATACGCAGTATTTT. This codes for CAWSKGSSGSTDTQYF.

This clone turned up a few times. The chain combines TRBV19 with TRBJ2-1, with 15 positions matching TRBD2. The CDR3 runs to 17 residues. Trimming removed 7 bases from V and 7 bases from J; junction bases left unmatched: 11. CDR1 is LNHDA, CDR2 SQIVND, per germline (reference sequence). This CDR3 is CASTPGLAGGPGNEQFF. CDR3 bases: TGTGCCAGTACCCCCGGACTAGCGGGGGGGCCGGGAAATGAGCAGTTCTTC. Filled out from reference TRBV19 and TRBJ2-1, the complete variable domain reads DGGITQSPKYLFRKEGQNVTLSCEQNLNHDAMYWYRQDPGQGLRLIYYSQIVNDFQKGDIAEGYSVSREKKESFPLTVTSAQKNPTAFYLCASTPGLAGGPGNEQFFGPGTRLTVL.